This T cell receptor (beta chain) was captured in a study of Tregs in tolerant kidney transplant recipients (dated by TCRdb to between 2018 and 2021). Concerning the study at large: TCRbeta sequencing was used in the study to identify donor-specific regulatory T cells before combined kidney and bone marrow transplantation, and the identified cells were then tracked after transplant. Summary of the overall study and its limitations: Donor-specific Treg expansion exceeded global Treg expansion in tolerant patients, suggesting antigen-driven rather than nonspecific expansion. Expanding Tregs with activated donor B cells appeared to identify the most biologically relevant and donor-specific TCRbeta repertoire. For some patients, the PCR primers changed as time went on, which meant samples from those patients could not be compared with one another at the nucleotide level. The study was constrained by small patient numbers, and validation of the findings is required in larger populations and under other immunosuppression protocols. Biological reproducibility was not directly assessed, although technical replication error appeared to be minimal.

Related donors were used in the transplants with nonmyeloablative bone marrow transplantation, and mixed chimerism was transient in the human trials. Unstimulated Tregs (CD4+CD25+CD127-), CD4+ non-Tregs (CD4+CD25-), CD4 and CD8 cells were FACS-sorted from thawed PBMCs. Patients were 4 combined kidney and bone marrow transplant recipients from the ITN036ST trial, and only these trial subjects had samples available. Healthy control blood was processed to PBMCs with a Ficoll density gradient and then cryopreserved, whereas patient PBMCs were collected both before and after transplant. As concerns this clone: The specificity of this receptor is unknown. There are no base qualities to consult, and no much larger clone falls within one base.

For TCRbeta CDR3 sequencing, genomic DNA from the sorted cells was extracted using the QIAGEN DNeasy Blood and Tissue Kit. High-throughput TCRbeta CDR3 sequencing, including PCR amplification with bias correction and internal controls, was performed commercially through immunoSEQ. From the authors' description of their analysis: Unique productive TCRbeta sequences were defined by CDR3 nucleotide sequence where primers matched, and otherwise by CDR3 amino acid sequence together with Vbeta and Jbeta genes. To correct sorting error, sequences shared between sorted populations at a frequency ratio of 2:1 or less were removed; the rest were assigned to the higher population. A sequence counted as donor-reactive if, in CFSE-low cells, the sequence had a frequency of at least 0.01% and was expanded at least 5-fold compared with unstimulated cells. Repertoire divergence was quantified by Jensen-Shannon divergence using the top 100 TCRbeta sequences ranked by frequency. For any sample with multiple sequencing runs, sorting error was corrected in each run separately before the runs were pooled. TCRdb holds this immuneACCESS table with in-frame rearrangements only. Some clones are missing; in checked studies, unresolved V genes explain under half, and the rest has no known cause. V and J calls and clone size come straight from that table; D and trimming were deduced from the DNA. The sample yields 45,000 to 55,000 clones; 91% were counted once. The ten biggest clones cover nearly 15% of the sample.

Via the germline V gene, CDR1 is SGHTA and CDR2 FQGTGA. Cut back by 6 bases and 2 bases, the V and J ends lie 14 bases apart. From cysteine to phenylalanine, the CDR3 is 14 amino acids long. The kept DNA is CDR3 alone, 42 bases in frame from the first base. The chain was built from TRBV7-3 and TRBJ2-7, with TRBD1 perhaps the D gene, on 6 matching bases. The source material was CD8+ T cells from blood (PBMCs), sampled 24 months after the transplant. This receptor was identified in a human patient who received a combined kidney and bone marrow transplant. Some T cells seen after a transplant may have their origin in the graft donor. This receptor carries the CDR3 CASSAETGPYEQYF. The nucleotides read TGTGCCAGCAGTGCCGAGACAGGTCCCTACGAGCAGTACTTC.